A selection of T cell receptor beta chains follows, all from one sample in a study of T cells in AML relapse after transplant. Using its own MiXCR run on the PCR reads, TCRdb lists one record per CDR3 protein. The sample consists of around 130 distinct CDR3 sequences, 28% of them appearing once. Sample: bone marrow. Every receptor here comes from a human donor in good health. CDR3s include the opening cysteine and the closing phenylalanine or tryptophan. A D gene is named only where the DNA matches it firmly. Sizes are listed as once, few, many or a size class.

large	-	TRBV12-3/TRBV12-4	TRBJ2-1	TGTGCCAGCACTCGCAAGGGGGGCTACAATGAGCAGTTCTTC	CASTRKGGYNEQFF
hyperexpanded	-	TRBV12-3/TRBV12-4	TRBJ2-5	TGTGCCAGCAGTTTCTCGGGTGAGACCCAGTACTTC	CASSFSGETQYF
once	-	TRBV6-5	TRBJ2-2	TGTGCCAGCAGTGACATGAACACCGGGGAGCTGTTTTTT	CASSDMNTGELFF